These 31 T cell receptor beta chains share one sample of origin, sequenced in a study of blood T cell repertoires in COVID-19. Method: immunoSEQ multiplex PCR; TCRdb's copy keeps in-frame clones and lacks some. The sample consists of 150,000 to 200,000 clones, nearly 80% of them appearing once. Sequenced material: PBMCs or T cells enriched from blood (not recorded which). The receptors were gathered from a man aged 55 to 70 who had been exposed to COVID-19.

This chain uses TRBV27 with TRBJ2-7; maybe TRBD2 (11 bases). Trimming left V 5 bases short and J 3 bases short, with 29 bases between. CDR1 MNHEY and CDR2 SMNVEV come from the germline V gene (reference sequence). The CDR3 sequence is 19 residues long. CDR3 loop: CASSHPTGGLAGGGYEQYF. In DNA, the CDR3 is TGTGCCAGCAGTCACCCGACAGGGGGCCTAGCGGGAGGAGGCTACGAGCAGTACTTC.

The J gene is TRBJ1-4, the V gene TRBV11-2; 12 positions match TRBD1. The trim removed 2 bases at V and 7 bases at J, leaving 11 bases unmatched. CDR3 length: 18 amino acids. The germline CDR1 and CDR2 sequences are SGHAT and FQNNGV. This chain's CDR3 is CASSLSGTGGAGGEKLFF. The CDR3 bases are TGTGCCAGCAGCTTATCCGGGACAGGGGGCGCGGGTGGTGAAAAACTGTTTTTT.

This clone has just a few counts. This sequence joins TRBV6-5 and TRBJ2-7; 8 bases are shared with TRBD2. V was clipped by 6 bases and J by 2 bases; unmatched bases: 6. The CDR3 consists of 14 residues. Germline assignment: CDR1 MNHEY and CDR2 SVGAGI. CDR3 in amino acids: CASRASGSAYEQYF. The CDR3 DNA follows: TGTGCCAGCAGGGCGAGCGGGAGTGCCTACGAGCAGTACTTC.

The CDR3: CASSSRGRAGITYNEQFF. CDR3 sequence (DNA): TGTGCCAGCAGCTCCCGGGGTCGCGCCGGGATTACCTACAATGAGCAGTTCTTC. The J gene is TRBJ2-1, the V gene TRBV7-2, with D possibly TRBD2 on 5 matching bases. CDR3 size: 18 residues. The V and J ends lost 4 bases and 2 bases respectively, with 21 bases between them. Germline V gene data show CDR1 as SGHTA and CDR2 as FQGNSA. The variable domain in full, with the rest retrieved from reference TRBV7-2 and TRBJ2-1, is GAGVSQSPSNKVTEKGKDVELRCDPISGHTALYWYRQSLGQGLEFLIYFQGNSAPDKSGLPSDRFSAERTGGSVSTLTIQRTQQEDSAVYLCASSSRGRAGITYNEQFFGPGTRLTVL.

This chain links TRBV2 with TRBJ2-3; D might be TRBD2 (6 bases). The CDR3 is 16 residues long. Between the trimmed V and J ends, which lost 3 bases and 0 bases, there was a span of 13 bases. Germline loops: CDR1 SNHLY, CDR2 FYNNEI. CDR3 bases: TGTGCCAGCAGTGACGGCCTAGCGATTAGCACAGATACGCAGTATTTT. Translating gives CASSDGLAISTDTQYF.

This rearrangement joins TRBV6-1 to TRBJ1-5, with TRBD1 matching over 7 bases. This CDR3 spans 17 amino acids. Germline CDR1 and CDR2: MNHNS and SASEGT. Trimming removed 1 base from V and 0 bases from J; junction bases left unmatched: 6. DNA of the CDR3: TGTGCCAGCAGTGAAGTCCAGGGGGGTTTTAGCAATCAGCCCCAGCATTTT. Translating gives CASSEVQGGFSNQPQHF.

The rearrangement joins TRBV11-3 to TRBJ2-6, with 7 bases identical to TRBD2. The germline V gene encodes CDR1 SGHNT and CDR2 YENEEA. Trimming cost V 4 bases and J 0 bases; bases outside gene matches: 3. The CDR3 length is 16 residues. CDR3 in DNA: TGTGCCAGCAGCTCGACTAGCCGCTCTGGGGCCAACGTCCTGACTTTC. Translating gives CASSSTSRSGANVLTF. Using reference TRBV11-3 and TRBJ2-6 for the parts outside the CDR3, the full variable domain is EAGVVQSPRYKIIEKKQPVAFWCNPISGHNTLYWYLQNLGQGPELLIRYENEEAVDDSQLPKDRFSAERLKGVDSTLKIQPAELGDSAVYLCASSSTSRSGANVLTFGAGSRLTVL.

This chain joins TRBV3-1 (or the pseudogene TRBV3-2) and TRBJ1-1, with 7 nucleotides matching TRBD1. Trimming took 1 base from V and 1 from J; bases not matched to a gene: 9. CDR3 length: 17 residues. Germline V gene lookup returns CDR1 LGHDT and CDR2 YNNKEL (reference sequence). CDR3 in DNA: TGTGCCAGCAGCCAAGGGGGAACAGGGGTTAGGAACACTGAAGCTTTCTTT. Amino acid sequence: CASSQGGTGVRNTEAFF.

The chain carries TRBV9 and TRBJ2-7, with 9 bases identical to TRBD1. Germline lookup yields CDR1 SGDLS and CDR2 YYNGEE. J was trimmed by 4 bases and V by 0 bases; bases with no gene match: 8. The CDR3 is made up of 16 amino acids. CDR3 DNA sequence: TGTGCCAGCAGCGTAGGGCTCTCCGGGACAGGGTACGAGCAGTACTTC. Its protein product is CASSVGLSGTGYEQYF.

The chain uses TRBV5-4 and TRBJ2-3; D call uncertain. Trimming removed 3 bases from V and 0 bases from J, with 5 bases in between. Germline CDR1 is SGHNT and CDR2 is YYREEE (reference sequence). The CDR3 is made up of 13 amino acids. The CDR3 nucleotides read TGTGCCAGCAGCTCGTCCAGCACAGATACGCAGTATTTT. This codes for CASSSSSTDTQYF.

This clone occurred many times. CDR3 sequence: CASSLSATVVYGYTF. DNA for the CDR3: TGTGCCAGCAGCCTCAGCGCGACAGTTGTCTATGGCTACACCTTC. V usage is TRBV3-1 (or the pseudogene TRBV3-2) and J usage is TRBJ1-2; perhaps TRBD1 as D (5 bases). V lost 4 bases, J lost 4 bases, and 16 bases lay in between. CDR3 length equals 15 residues. The germline V gene has CDR1 LGHDT and CDR2 YNNKEL (reference sequence).

The sample holds one count of this clone. One junction end does not reproduce the germline sequence, and a read error may be involved. V and J are TRBV6-1 and TRBJ1-6; D remains unclear. The CDR3 totals 15 residues. From germline, CDR1 is MNHNS and CDR2 SASEGT. CDR3 protein: CASIESSSYNSPLHF. In DNA form, the CDR3 reads TGTGCCAGCATTGAATCCAGCTCCTATAATTCACCCCTCCACTTT.

This chain joins TRBV19 and TRBJ1-2; 11 bases fit TRBD1. This CDR3 has 17 residues. CDR1 and CDR2 (germline): LNHDA, SQIVND (reference sequence). V shed 3 bases, J shed 3 bases, and the junction held 9 bases outside the gene matches. CDR3 nucleotides: TGTGCCAGTAGTATGAGCGGACAGGGGGCTCGGGACTATGGCTACACCTTC. It translates to CASSMSGQGARDYGYTF.

The gene calls are TRBV28 and TRBJ2-3, with 9 bases aligning to TRBD2. Germline assignment: CDR1 MDHEN and CDR2 SYDVKM. The CDR3 consists of 17 residues. V shed 2 bases, J shed 6 bases, and the junction held 12 bases outside the gene matches. Here the CDR3 DNA reads TGTGCCAGCAGTTTAAATCGTGGCGGGAGGGCCCTCGATACGCAGTATTTT. Amino acid sequence: CASSLNRGGRALDTQYF.

This rearrangement joins TRBV4-1 to TRBJ2-3, with 9 positions matching TRBD1. Unmatched junction bases numbered 8, after V lost 0 bases and J lost 4 bases. The length of the CDR3 is 17 residues. CDR1 is MGHRA, CDR2 YSYEKL, per germline. The CDR3 sequence: CASSQDYGDRASDTQYF. The CDR3 DNA is TGCGCCAGCAGCCAAGATTACGGGGACAGGGCGTCAGATACGCAGTATTTT.

The chain employs TRBV11-2 and TRBJ1-6; 9 positions agree with TRBD1. The CDR3 totals 16 residues. The V and J ends lost 4 bases and 10 bases, in that order; junction bases with no gene match: 11. The V gene's germline CDR1 is SGHAT and CDR2 FQNNGV. Here the CDR3 DNA reads TGTGCCAGCAGCTGGGGGACAGGGAGGGTAGGCTCACCCCTCCACTTT. This encodes CASSWGTGRVGSPLHF.

This chain connects TRBV5-6 to TRBJ1-1; D not certain. CDR3 length: 13 amino acids. Trimming shortened V by 0 bases and J by 8 bases, and 11 bases separated the two germline ends. Germline V lookup: CDR1 SGHDT, CDR2 YYEEEE. The CDR3 sequence: CASSLDFRGEAFF. CDR3 bases: TGTGCCAGCAGCTTGGACTTCCGGGGAGAAGCTTTCTTT.

The genes are TRBV6-5 and TRBJ2-3; D is possibly TRBD2 (5 bases). The CDR3 has 14 amino acids. CDR1 MNHEY and CDR2 SVGAGI come from the germline V gene. The V end was cut by 7 bases, the J end by 2 bases, with 13 bases between. The CDR3 region has the DNA TGTGCCAGCAACCCCCGAGGGCCCACAGATACGCAGTATTTT. Its translation is CASNPRGPTDTQYF.

The V and J genes are TRBV18 and TRBJ2-7; 13 bases agree with TRBD2. Germline V CDR1 and CDR2: KGHSH, LQKENI. Losses at the gene ends were 4 bases for V and 3 bases for J; bases not matched to a gene: 6. The CDR3 runs 16 residues. The CDR3 sequence is CASSLGLAGVGYEQYF. In DNA, the CDR3 is TGTGCCAGCTCACTTGGACTAGCGGGAGTCGGCTACGAGCAGTACTTC.

A remark on this clone: This may be a read error: a much more frequent sequence differs by one nucleotide. At the DNA level, this CDR3 is encoded by other sequences in the same sample as well. This chain uses TRBV19 with TRBJ2-1, with a weak D call TRBD1 (6 bases). Trimming shortened V by 6 bases and J by 0 bases, and 12 bases separated the two germline ends. This CDR3 has 15 residues. Germline V gene sequence: CDR1 LNHDA, CDR2 SQIVND (reference sequence). CDR3 in amino acids: CASRPDRSSYNEQFF. CDR3 nucleotides: TGTGCCAGTAGACCCGACAGGAGCTCCTACAATGAGCAGTTCTTC.

This clone was detected many times. V and J are TRBV27 and TRBJ2-5, with 7 bases aligning to TRBD2. The germline CDR1 and CDR2 sequences are MNHEY and SMNVEV (reference sequence). The CDR3 is made up of 14 amino acids. The junction had 6 bases not matched to a gene; V was cut back by 4 bases and J by 4 bases. In DNA, the CDR3 is TGTGCCAGCAGTTCGACTAGCTCCCCAGAGACCCAGTACTTC. Its translation is CASSSTSSPETQYF.

The gene calls are TRBV12-3 or TRBV12-4 and TRBJ1-1; TRBD1 might be the D (6 bases). There are 12 residues in the CDR3. Trimming shortened V by 6 bases and J by 5 bases, and 10 bases separated the two germline ends. The DNA for the CDR3 is TGTGCCAGCAGAATTGGACAGACTGAAGCTTTCTTT. Its translation: CASRIGQTEAFF.

This clone has only one observation. The V gene is TRBV5-1, the J gene TRBJ1-2; 7 nucleotides line up with TRBD1. Germline assignment: CDR1 SGHRS and CDR2 YFSETQ. The CDR3 is 16 amino acids. The trim removed 0 bases at V and 6 bases at J, leaving 11 bases unmatched. CDR3 residues: CASSLVVQGGSDGYTF. The CDR3, as DNA: TGCGCCAGCAGCTTGGTAGTCCAGGGGGGAAGCGATGGCTACACCTTC.

CDR3 residues: CASSTRGQSTDTQYF. DNA of the CDR3: TGTGCCAGCTCAACGAGGGGGCAGAGCACAGATACGCAGTATTTT. The rearrangement joins TRBV18 to TRBJ2-3; 7 nucleotides align to TRBD1. The CDR3 totals 15 residues. Per germline, CDR1 KGHSH and CDR2 LQKENI. Unmatched junction bases numbered 5, after V lost 5 bases and J lost 0 bases.

The rearrangement uses TRBV5-1 and TRBJ2-5; D gene unclear. V lost 3 bases, J lost 3 bases, and 12 bases lay in between. The germline V gene encodes CDR1 SGHRS and CDR2 YFSETQ. The CDR3 has 14 residues. For the CDR3, the DNA is TGCGCCAGCAGCTCCGTTCGGAGAGAAGAGACCCAGTACTTC. Translating it yields CASSSVRREETQYF.

The chain joins TRBV5-1 to TRBJ2-1; 8 nucleotides match TRBD2. Germline loops: CDR1 SGHRS, CDR2 YFSETQ. The CDR3 is 16 residues long. J lost 3 bases, V lost 0 bases, and 5 bases had no gene match. CDR3 protein: CASSLAPLAGYNEQFF. CDR3 nucleotides: TGCGCCAGCAGCTTGGCCCCTCTAGCGGGCTACAATGAGCAGTTCTTC.

This clone was found a few times. The chain couples TRBV4-1 to TRBJ2-7, with TRBD2 as a possible D gene (7 bases). The germline CDR1 and CDR2 sequences are MGHRA and YSYEKL. V lost 4 bases to trimming and J lost 4 bases, with 20 bases between them. CDR3 length equals 16 residues. The CDR3 region has the DNA TGCGCCAGCAGCCCAACCCCCGGCGGGGGCAATTACGAGCAGTACTTC. The encoded protein is CASSPTPGGGNYEQYF.

This chain links TRBV7-2 with TRBJ2-2; 9 positions match TRBD1. After removal of 5 bases from V and 0 bases from J, the junction contained 4 bases not matched to a gene. Germline V gene data show CDR1 as SGHTA and CDR2 as FQGNSA. CDR3 length: 16 amino acids. The DNA of the CDR3 is TGTGCCAGCAGCACCCGACAGGGGGCGAACACCGGGGAGCTGTTTTTT. It yields the protein CASSTRQGANTGELFF.

The rearrangement links TRBV5-1 to TRBJ1-1; the D gene is possibly TRBD1 (6 bases). The CDR3 spans 13 residues. V was trimmed by 4 bases and J by 4 bases, leaving 11 bases between them. Germline loops: CDR1 SGHRS, CDR2 YFSETQ. CDR3 sequence reads: CASSQGLSTEAFF. CDR3 nucleotide sequence: TGCGCCAGCAGCCAGGGGCTTAGCACTGAAGCTTTCTTT.

V and J are TRBV6-5 and TRBJ1-1; 11 bases are a match to TRBD1. The CDR3 has 12 residues. Germline V gene data show CDR1 as MNHEY and CDR2 as SVGAGI. V dropped 9 bases and J dropped 5; count of bases not matched to a gene: 2. The CDR3 spells CASGQGATEAFF. The CDR3 DNA sequence: TGTGCCAGTGGACAGGGGGCGACTGAAGCTTTCTTT.

The rearrangement links TRBV5-4 to TRBJ2-2; 10 nucleotides align to TRBD2. Unmatched junction bases numbered 10, after V lost 5 bases and J lost 6 bases. CDR1 is SGHNT and CDR2 is YYREEE in the germline V gene (reference sequence). The CDR3 extends over 16 amino acids. The CDR3 DNA is TGTGCCAGCAGTCGACGGGCTAGCGGGAGTGCCGGGGAGCTGTTTTTT. Translated, it gives CASSRRASGSAGELFF.